A selection of T cell receptor beta chains follows, all from one sample in a study of radiotherapy plus CTLA-4 blockade in lung cancer. The assay was immunoSEQ multiplex PCR, and TCRdb's table has in-frame clones only and misses some. Of some 32,000 clones in the sample, roughly three quarters were seen once. Material: peripheral blood, obtained from a patient treated with radiotherapy plus ipilimumab. All receptors come from a human donor with non-small cell lung cancer who had stable disease on radiotherapy plus ipilimumab. CDR3s include the opening cysteine and the closing phenylalanine or tryptophan. Fields, in order: clone size, J gene, V gene, D gene, CDR3 DNA, CDR3 protein. The D gene is left open where the match is weak. Clone size, where shown, is once, few, many, or a class for clones that have expanded.

abundance: medium-sized
j_gene: TRBJ1-3
v_gene: TRBV6-5
d_gene: -
CDR3nt: TGTGCCAGCAGTTATAGGGGCTACTCTGGAAACACCATATATTTT
CDR3aa: CASSYRGYSGNTIYF

abundance: -
j_gene: TRBJ1-1
v_gene: TRBV5-6
d_gene: TRBD1
CDR3nt: TGTGCCAGCAGCCCTCGGACAGGGGAGATGAACACTGAAGCTTTCTTT
CDR3aa: CASSPRTGEMNTEAFF

abundance: -
j_gene: TRBJ2-3
v_gene: TRBV9
d_gene: TRBD2
CDR3nt: TGTGCCAGCAGCTGGGGACTAGCGGACACAGATACGCAGTATTTT
CDR3aa: CASSWGLADTDTQYF

abundance: -
j_gene: TRBJ2-2
v_gene: TRBV28
d_gene: TRBD2
CDR3nt: TGTGCCAGCAGGCGGCCGGGGGGGAGAGCCGGGGAGCTGTTTTTT
CDR3aa: CASRRPGGRAGELFF

abundance: -
j_gene: TRBJ2-7
v_gene: TRBV4-3
d_gene: -
CDR3nt: TGCGCCAGCAGCCAAGATGAGGGACACTCCTACGAGCAGTACTTC
CDR3aa: CASSQDEGHSYEQYF

abundance: few
j_gene: TRBJ2-7
v_gene: TRBV6-5
d_gene: -
CDR3nt: TGTGCCAGCAGTTACTCCGGTCCCTACGAGCAGTACTTC
CDR3aa: CASSYSGPYEQYF

abundance: -
j_gene: TRBJ1-5
v_gene: TRBV7-2
d_gene: TRBD1
CDR3nt: TGTGCCAGCAGCTTGGACGGACAGGGCCGGCAGCCCCAGCATTTT
CDR3aa: CASSLDGQGRQPQHF

abundance: once
j_gene: TRBJ2-7
v_gene: TRBV28
d_gene: TRBD1
CDR3nt: TGTGCCAGCAGTTTGACAGGGACAGGGGCCTACGAGCAGTACTTC
CDR3aa: CASSLTGTGAYEQYF

abundance: -
j_gene: TRBJ2-7
v_gene: TRBV10-3
d_gene: TRBD2
CDR3nt: TGTGCCATCAGTGGACTAGCTGGCTACGAGCAGTACTTC
CDR3aa: CAISGLAGYEQYF

abundance: -
j_gene: TRBJ2-1
v_gene: TRBV15
d_gene: -
CDR3nt: TGTGCCACCAGCAGAGGGGCGAGGTCCTCCTACAATGAGCAGTTCTTC
CDR3aa: CATSRGARSSYNEQFF

abundance: -
j_gene: TRBJ2-1
v_gene: TRBV7-9
d_gene: -
CDR3nt: TGTGCCAGCAGCTCCACCTACAATGAGCAGTTCTTC
CDR3aa: CASSSTYNEQFF

abundance: -
j_gene: TRBJ1-1
v_gene: TRBV29-1
d_gene: -
CDR3nt: TGCAGCGTTGGGCAGAGCCAGAACACTGAAGCTTTCTTT
CDR3aa: CSVGQSQNTEAFF

abundance: -
j_gene: TRBJ1-2
v_gene: TRBV6-1
d_gene: -
CDR3nt: TGTGCCAGCAGTGTTGAGCATGGCTCCAAAGGCTACACCTTC
CDR3aa: CASSVEHGSKGYTF

abundance: -
j_gene: TRBJ1-1
v_gene: TRBV6-5
d_gene: TRBD1
CDR3nt: TGTGCCAGCAGTTACTCCTGGGACAGAGACACTGAAGCTTTCTTT
CDR3aa: CASSYSWDRDTEAFF

abundance: -
j_gene: TRBJ2-1
v_gene: TRBV7-7
d_gene: TRBD2
CDR3nt: TGTGCTAGCAGCTTAGGTTCTTCTAGCGGCTACAATGAGCAGTTCTTC
CDR3aa: CASSLGSSSGYNEQFF

abundance: -
j_gene: TRBJ2-5
v_gene: TRBV19
d_gene: TRBD1
CDR3nt: TGTGCCAGTAGTCTAACTAACAGGGGTGGGGAGACCCAGTACTTC
CDR3aa: CASSLTNRGGETQYF

abundance: -
j_gene: TRBJ1-2
v_gene: TRBV19
d_gene: -
CDR3nt: TGTGCCAGTACCCCTTCTAACTATGGCTACACCTTC
CDR3aa: CASTPSNYGYTF

abundance: -
j_gene: TRBJ2-6
v_gene: TRBV5-1
d_gene: -
CDR3nt: TGCGCCAGCAGCTTGGCCGTGCTTGGGGCCAACGTCCTGACTTTC
CDR3aa: CASSLAVLGANVLTF

abundance: few
j_gene: TRBJ1-4
v_gene: TRBV7-3
d_gene: TRBD1
CDR3nt: TGTGCCAGCAGCTTGGACAGGCCCGAAAAACTGTTTTTT
CDR3aa: CASSLDRPEKLFF

abundance: -
j_gene: TRBJ2-3
v_gene: TRBV2
d_gene: -
CDR3nt: TGTGCCAGCAGCCCCACCCTTAACAGGGGCACCGGGAGGGCAGATACGCAGTATTTT
CDR3aa: CASSPTLNRGTGRADTQYF

abundance: -
j_gene: TRBJ1-2
v_gene: TRBV29-1
d_gene: TRBD1
CDR3nt: TGCAGCGTTGAGGAGGCTGGACAGGGCCTCCTTGGCTACACCTTC
CDR3aa: CSVEEAGQGLLGYTF

abundance: -
j_gene: TRBJ2-2
v_gene: TRBV5-4
d_gene: TRBD1
CDR3nt: TGTGCCAGCGGAGGACAGGGGGCGGTTGAGGCCGGGGAGCTGTTTTTT
CDR3aa: CASGGQGAVEAGELFF

abundance: -
j_gene: TRBJ1-5
v_gene: TRBV4-1
d_gene: -
CDR3nt: TGCGCCAGCAGCCGAGATTGGCCGGGGGTTCAGCCCCAGCATTTT
CDR3aa: CASSRDWPGVQPQHF

abundance: -
j_gene: TRBJ2-2
v_gene: TRBV11-3
d_gene: -
CDR3nt: TGTGCCAGCAGCTTACTCCAGGGGTCCGGGGAGCTGTTTTTT
CDR3aa: CASSLLQGSGELFF

abundance: -
j_gene: TRBJ2-3
v_gene: TRBV10-2
d_gene: -
CDR3nt: TGCGCCAGCAGGATAGGACCAAGCACAGATACGCAGTATTTT
CDR3aa: CASRIGPSTDTQYF